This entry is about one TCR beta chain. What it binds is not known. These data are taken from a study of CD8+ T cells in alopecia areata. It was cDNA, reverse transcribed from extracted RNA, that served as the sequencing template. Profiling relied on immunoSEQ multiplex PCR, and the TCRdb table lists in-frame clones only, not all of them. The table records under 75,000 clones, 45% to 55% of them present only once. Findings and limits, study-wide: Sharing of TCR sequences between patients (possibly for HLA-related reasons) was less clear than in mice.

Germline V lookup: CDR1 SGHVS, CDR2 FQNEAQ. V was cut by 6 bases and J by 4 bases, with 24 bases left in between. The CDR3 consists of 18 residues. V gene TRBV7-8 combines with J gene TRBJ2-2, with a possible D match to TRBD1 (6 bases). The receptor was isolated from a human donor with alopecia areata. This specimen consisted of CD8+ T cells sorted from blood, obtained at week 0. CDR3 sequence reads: CASSDRRAGAGVTGELFF. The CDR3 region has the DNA TGTGCCAGCAGTGACAGACGGGCAGGGGCAGGCGTCACCGGGGAGCTGTTTTTT.